This T cell receptor beta chain appears in the sequencing data of a study of lymphopenia after photon versus proton radiotherapy (dated by TCRdb to about 2019). Notes on the research overall: In patients with gastrointestinal tumors who developed high-grade lymphopenia, the study compared the immunological effects of photon radiation therapy with those of proton radiation therapy. The cohort comprised about 19 patients with gastrointestinal tumors who received either photon or proton therapy and then developed lymphopenia. The study was designed to characterize how the impact on the immune system differs between the two radiation modalities. Overall study outcomes, separate from this receptor: During treatment, patients who received photon therapy lost naive T cells and TCR diversity and gained effector/memory populations, whereas patients who received proton therapy remained relatively stable. Across the cohort, among patients who died, a greater drop in TCR diversity after the nadir was inversely correlated with overall survival time. The survival association was assessed only in patients who died, and the authors presented better survival with proton therapy as a possibility rather than a demonstrated result. After the lymphocyte count nadir, oligoclonal expansion, especially of CD8+ Temra cells, was observed in photon-treated repertoires, and the drop in diversity was driven by this expansion.

Turning to this clone: Its specific antigen is unknown. It has no much larger one-base neighbor in the sample; base qualities were not kept.

Libraries were made using the immunoSEQ multiplex PCR assay. Alongside multiparametric flow cytometry, deep sequencing of rearranged TCR beta loci was used to profile the T cell repertoires. Held by TCRdb, this immuneACCESS table contains in-frame sequences only and omits some clones. Under half of the omission traces to an unresolved V gene where checked; the cause of the rest is unknown. This sample is represented by some 70,000 clones; around 87% of them were singletons. The top ten hold 10% to 13% of the sample. V is pared back by 10 bases and J by 2 bases, with 9 bases lying between the germline termini. Sequences MNHEY (CDR1) and SVGAGI (CDR2) are obtained from the germline V gene. The CDR3 runs 12 residues from the cysteine to the phenylalanine. The read is trimmed to its CDR3 DNA, 36 bases read in frame from base 1.

The TCR comes from an elderly man with esophageal cancer. Sample: peripheral blood, taken from a patient treated with proton-based radiotherapy. The chain joins TRBV6-5 to TRBJ1-3; possibly the D gene is TRBD1, per 6 matching bases. The DNA sequence is as follows: TGTGCCATAAGGGGGGCTGGAAACACCATATATTTT. The translation is CAIRGAGNTIYF.